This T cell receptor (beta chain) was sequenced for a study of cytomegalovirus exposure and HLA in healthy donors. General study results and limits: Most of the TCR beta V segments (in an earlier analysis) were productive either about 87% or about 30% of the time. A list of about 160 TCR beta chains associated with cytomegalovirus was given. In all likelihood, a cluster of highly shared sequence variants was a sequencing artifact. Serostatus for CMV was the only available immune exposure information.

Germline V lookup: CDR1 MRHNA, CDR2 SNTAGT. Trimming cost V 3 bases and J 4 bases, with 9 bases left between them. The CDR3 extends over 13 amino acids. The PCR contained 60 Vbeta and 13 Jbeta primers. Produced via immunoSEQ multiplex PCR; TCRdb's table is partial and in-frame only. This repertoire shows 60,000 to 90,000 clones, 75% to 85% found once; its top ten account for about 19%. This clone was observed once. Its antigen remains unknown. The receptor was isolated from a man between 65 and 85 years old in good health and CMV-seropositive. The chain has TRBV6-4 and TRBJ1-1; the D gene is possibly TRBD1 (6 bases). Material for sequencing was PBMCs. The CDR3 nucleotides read TGTGCCAGCAGTGAAGGGGGAACCACTGAAGCTTTCTTT. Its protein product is CASSEGGTTEAFF.